The rows below give T cell receptor beta chains drawn from one sample of a study of metastatic and nonmetastatic thyroid tumors. Using MiXCR, TCRdb reanalyzed the PCR reads. Here the sample spans fewer than 15,000 clones, approximately 12% being singletons. What was sequenced was blood. Receptor source: a female donor with papillary thyroid cancer or a benign thyroid nodule (not recorded which). Some clones in this sample may be carry-over from other donors' samples. CDR3s include the opening cysteine and the closing phenylalanine or tryptophan. Fields, in order: V gene, clone size, D gene, J gene, CDR3 DNA, CDR3 protein. The D gene is left open where the match is weak. Expanded clones get a size class; other rows say once, few or many, or leave the size out.

TRBV27	NA	NA	TRBJ1-2	TGTGCCAGCAGTCCCCTCCGGGAAACAGGGAGGGGGTATGGCTACACCTTC	CASSPLRETGRGYGYTF
TRBV27	few	NA	TRBJ1-5	TGTGCCGGCAGTTCTACACGAAACCCCTGGGAGGCCCAGCCCCAGCATTTT	CAGSSTRNPWEAQPQHF
TRBV10-2	many	NA	TRBJ2-4	TGCGCCAGCAATAACCAGGGAAGAGACATTCAGTACTTC	CASNNQGRDIQYF
TRBV11-1	NA	NA	TRBJ1-3	TGTGCCAGCAGCACCAGCTCCACTGACTCTGGAAACACCACATATTTT	CASSTSSTDSGNTTYF
TRBV6-1	few	NA	TRBJ2-3	TGTGCCAGCAACAACGGGGATGGCACGCATACGCAGTATTTT	CASNNGDGTHTQYF
TRBV5-1	many	NA	TRBJ1-1	TGCGCCAGCAGCTTGGCTCGACCGAACACTGAAGCTTTCTTT	CASSLARPNTEAFF
TRBV20-1	many	NA	TRBJ1-5	TGCAGTGCTAGCAACGGCCTATCTAATCAGCCCCAGCATTTT	CSASNGLSNQPQHF
TRBV6-1	medium-sized	TRBD1	TRBJ1-5	TGTGCCAGCAGTGAGGGGACAGGGGGCAATCAGCCCCAGCATTTT	CASSEGTGGNQPQHF
TRBV10-2	many	NA	TRBJ2-1	TGCGCCAGCAGTGACCGGGATTCAGCCTACAATGAGCAGTTCTTC	CASSDRDSAYNEQFF
TRBV27	few	NA	TRBJ1-6	TGTGCCAGAAGCCCAAAGGCCTATAACTCACCCCTCCACTTT	CARSPKAYNSPLHF
TRBV9	many	NA	TRBJ1-1	TGTGCCAGCAGCGTCTTACCGGAGAACACTGAAGCTTTCTTT	CASSVLPENTEAFF
TRBV27	medium-sized	NA	TRBJ2-7	TGTGCCAGCAGTTTATATCCAGGGCGACACTACGAGCAGTACTTC	CASSLYPGRHYEQYF
TRBV12-3/TRBV12-4	many	TRBD1	TRBJ1-5	TGTGCCAGCAGCAACCAGGGGGCAAGCAATCAGCCCCAGCATTTT	CASSNQGASNQPQHF
TRBV6-4	medium-sized	TRBD2	TRBJ2-3	TGTGCCAGCAATTGTCCAGCGGGAGAGACAGATACGCAGTATTTT	CASNCPAGETDTQYF
TRBV6-1	medium-sized	NA	TRBJ1-2	TGTGCCAGCAGGGACCTCGGGGGCGGAGATGGCTACACCTTC	CASRDLGGGDGYTF
TRBV18	many	NA	TRBJ1-1	TGTGCCAGCTCACCACGGACTGAAAACACTGAAGCTTTCTTT	CASSPRTENTEAFF
TRBV15	many	NA	TRBJ2-1	TGTGCCACCAGCACCCCAGTGTCAGGGGCCTACAATGAGCAGTTCTTC	CATSTPVSGAYNEQFF
TRBV6-1	few	NA	TRBJ2-2	TGTGCCAGCAGTGACGGCTCGAACACCGGGGAGCTGTTTTTT	CASSDGSNTGELFF
TRBV10-3	medium-sized	TRBD2	TRBJ2-1	TGTGCCACCCGAGCAGGTAGCGGGAGGGGTGGTGAGCAGTTCTTC	CATRAGSGRGGEQFF
TRBV12-3/TRBV12-4	NA	NA	TRBJ2-7	TGTGCCAGCAGTTTATGTCAGCTATCCTACAAGCAGTACTTC	CASSLCQLSYKQYF
TRBV19	NA	TRBD2	TRBJ2-1	TGTGCCAGTAGTATCATACTAGCGGGGGTCGAGGATGAGCAGTTCTTC	CASSIILAGVEDEQFF
TRBV20-1	many	TRBD1	TRBJ2-4	TGCAGTGCGTCGGGGGACAGGGGGCTAAGAAACATTCAGTACTTC	CSASGDRGLRNIQYF
TRBV2	many	NA	TRBJ2-6	TGTGCCAGCATATTAGGCTCTGGGGCCAACGTCCTGACTTTC	CASILGSGANVLTF
TRBV10-2	many	TRBD2	TRBJ2-1	TGCGCCAGCAGTGAGTCGGGCGGGAGTTCCTACAATGAGCAGTTCTTC	CASSESGGSSYNEQFF
TRBV5-1	many	TRBD2	TRBJ2-7	TGCGCCAGCTCGTCCGGGGGGATCTACGAGCAGTACTTC	CASSSGGIYEQYF
TRBV18	many	NA	TRBJ1-5	TGTGCCAGCTCACCACCCCAGGGACCCTCAGGACAGCCCCAGCATTTT	CASSPPQGPSGQPQHF
TRBV20-1	NA	NA	TRBJ2-3	TGCAGTGCTAATCCCCAGGTCCTCTACGTCACAGATACGCAGTATTTT	CSANPQVLYVTDTQYF
TRBV2	many	TRBD1	TRBJ1-6	TGTGCCAGCAGTGAGTCCTGGGACAGGCTGAAGAATTCACCCCTCCACTTT	CASSESWDRLKNSPLHF
TRBV5-6	many	NA	TRBJ2-7	TGTGCCAGCAGCTTGTGGGTCAGGGCCTCTTCCCAATACGAGCAGTACTTC	CASSLWVRASSQYEQYF
TRBV3-1	many	TRBD1	TRBJ1-3	TGTGCCAGCAGCCAAGAGACAGGGGCTGGAAACACCATATATTTT	CASSQETGAGNTIYF
TRBV5-4	many	NA	TRBJ2-2	TGTGCCAGCAGCTTGGGCGGGAACACCGGGGAGCTGTTTTTT	CASSLGGNTGELFF
TRBV5-1	many	TRBD2	TRBJ2-1	TGCGCCAGCAGCTTGCCTAGCGGGAGTTTATCCTACAATGAGCAGTTCTTC	CASSLPSGSLSYNEQFF
TRBV19	many	NA	TRBJ2-5	TGTGCCAGTAGTATTCTGATCGATGGCGAGACCCAGTACTTC	CASSILIDGETQYF
TRBV2	many	NA	TRBJ1-1	TGTGCCACGGGATCTAAAATGAACACTGAAGCTTTCTTT	CATGSKMNTEAFF
TRBV18	NA	NA	TRBJ2-1	TGTGCCAGCTCACCGGGGAACAATGAGCAGTTCTTC	CASSPGNNEQFF
TRBV15	medium-sized	NA	TRBJ2-7	TGTGCCACCAGCAGAGGTCGGAGGGGCGAGCAGTACTTC	CATSRGRRGEQYF
TRBV20-1	many	NA	TRBJ1-2	TGCAGTGCTCCCCAGCCTATAGCTAACTATGGCTACACCTTC	CSAPQPIANYGYTF
TRBV7-3	NA	NA	TRBJ2-5	TGTACCAGCAGCTTAGGGGGGCACAAAGAGACCCAGTACTTC	CTSSLGGHKETQYF
TRBV19	medium-sized	TRBD1	TRBJ1-2	TGTGCCAGTATCCGGACAGGAGGAAACATCTATGGCTACACCTTC	CASIRTGGNIYGYTF
TRBV12-5	medium-sized	NA	TRBJ2-6	TGTGCTAGTGGTCCGGATAGACCCTCTGGGGCCAACGTCCTGACTTTC	CASGPDRPSGANVLTF
TRBV11-3	many	TRBD1	TRBJ2-1	TGTGCCAGCAGCTTGGACAGGGGATCTCTAGATGAGCAGTTCTTC	CASSLDRGSLDEQFF
TRBV2	NA	NA	TRBJ2-3	TGTGCCAGCAGTGAAGCGCTTTTTGGAGGTGCGGGGGATACGCAGTATTTT	CASSEALFGGAGDTQYF
TRBV7-6	many	NA	TRBJ2-2	TGTGCCAGCAGCAGCGACAGACTAGGGCACACCGGGGAGCTGTTTTTT	CASSSDRLGHTGELFF
TRBV5-4	many	NA	TRBJ1-3	TGTGCCAGCAGCCACAAAGGGGATCGGGGAAACACCATATATTTT	CASSHKGDRGNTIYF
TRBV27	many	NA	TRBJ1-1	TGTGCCAGCAGTTTGAGGCGAGGGGCCACTGAAGCTTTCTTT	CASSLRRGATEAFF
TRBV2	many	NA	TRBJ1-2	TGTGCCAGCAGTGAAGTTTCAGTCCACACCTTC	CASSEVSVHTF
TRBV3-1	many	NA	TRBJ2-1	TGTGCCAGCAGCCAAGGGGACCCCGAGCAGTTCTTC	CASSQGDPEQFF
TRBV6-1	many	NA	TRBJ2-3	TGTGCCAGCAACAGGGACTTGACATTCACAGATACGCAGTATTTT	CASNRDLTFTDTQYF
TRBV12-3/TRBV12-4	medium-sized	NA	TRBJ1-6	TGTGCCAGCAGTTTACCTAATTCACCCCTCCACTTT	CASSLPNSPLHF
TRBV20-1	NA	NA	TRBJ2-1	TGCATTGTAATGGGGACTGGCTACGACAATGAGCAGTTCTTC	CIVMGTGYDNEQFF
TRBV3-1	many	TRBD2	TRBJ2-1	TGTGCCAGCAGCCGAAGACTAGCGGTTTCCTACAATGAGCAGTTCTTC	CASSRRLAVSYNEQFF
TRBV28	medium-sized	TRBD2	TRBJ2-2	TGTGCCAGCAGTATCCTGACTAGCTCCGGGGAGCTGTTTTTT	CASSILTSSGELFF
TRBV20-1	many	TRBD1	TRBJ2-1	TGCAGTCACGAGGCAGGGGGTAGCAATGAGCAGTTCTTC	CSHEAGGSNEQFF
TRBV4-1	many	NA	TRBJ2-3	TGCGCCAGCAGTCAATCGGGGGCAGATACGCAGTATTTT	CASSQSGADTQYF
TRBV9	many	NA	TRBJ2-7	TGTGCCAGCAGCTCCCAGGGTCCCTTTCCCCCTTACGAGCAGTACTTC	CASSSQGPFPPYEQYF
TRBV6-1	NA	NA	TRBJ1-2	TGTGCCAGCGGCCTTACACAAGCGGGTCAGAACTATGGCTACACCTTC	CASGLTQAGQNYGYTF
TRBV6-6	medium-sized	TRBD1	TRBJ2-7	TGTGCCAGCAGTTACTCCGGGACAGTAGCCTACGAGCAGTACTTC	CASSYSGTVAYEQYF